Detailed here is one T cell receptor (beta chain). Antigen: not known. The method was immunoSEQ multiplex PCR; TCRdb's version includes in-frame clones alone and lacks a portion of them. The table shows some 150,000 clones, with 90% occurring only once. This sample is drawn from a study of T cell responses to AZD1222 COVID-19 vaccine. Whole-study results and caveats: White British ancestry dominated among donors, who included more females, and clonal diversity was possibly underestimated. Baseline antibody screening turned up just a handful of seropositive AZD1222 recipients. Per reports, nearly half of all spike-specific TCRs target regions that are unmutated in variants.

The V gene's germline CDR1 is MNHNS and CDR2 SASEGT. The CDR3 is 15 residues long. V gave up 2 bases and J gave up 3 bases; unmatched junction bases: 5. The receptor's source is an adult who received the AZD1222 COVID-19 vaccine. This specimen was peripheral blood, taken 28 days after the second AZD1222 dose. The V and J genes are TRBV6-1 and TRBJ2-3; 7 bases fit TRBD1. The CDR3 sequence is CASSEQGVWTDTQYF. CDR3 coding DNA: TGTGCCAGCAGTGAACAGGGGGTTTGGACAGATACGCAGTATTTT.